The entry below describes one T cell receptor (beta chain). This entry comes from a study of cytomegalovirus exposure and HLA in healthy donors. Germline loops: CDR1 MNHEY, CDR2 SMNVEV (reference sequence). Unmatched junction bases numbered 6, after V lost 4 bases and J lost 6 bases. The CDR3 has 14 amino acids. PCR involved 60 Vbeta and 13 Jbeta primers. Profiled with immunoSEQ multiplex PCR; TCRdb holds only in-frame clones, not every one. The profile shows about 190,000 clones, more than 75% of them singletons. Sequencing used PBMCs. This sequence was found in a man between 35 and 55 years old in good health and CMV-seropositive. V usage is TRBV27 and J usage is TRBJ1-5; the match to TRBD1 covers 7 bases. The CDR3 nucleotides are TGTGCCAGCAGTTCGGACAGGCCGGGTCAGCCCCAGCATTTT. Translating it yields CASSSDRPGQPQHF.